The 4 T cell receptor beta chains presented below share a single source sample, sequenced in a study of blood T cell repertoires in COVID-19. Produced via immunoSEQ multiplex PCR; TCRdb's table is partial and in-frame only. The sample records over 200,000 clones, 80% to 90% being singletons. Input material: PBMCs or T cells enriched from blood (not recorded which). The receptors shown here come from a woman aged 25-40 years who had been exposed to COVID-19.

This clone has only one observation. V and J are TRBV28 and TRBJ1-2; 7 positions agree with TRBD1. Germline trimming cut 6 bases from V and 0 bases from J; bases unmatched to any gene: 7. The germline gives CDR1 MDHEN, CDR2 SYDVKM. CDR3 length: 15 amino acids. The CDR3 reads CASRAGTATNYGYTF. In nucleotides, the CDR3 is TGTGCCAGCAGAGCCGGGACAGCGACTAACTATGGCTACACCTTC.

The V and J genes are TRBV19 and TRBJ2-7; TRBD2 might be the D (7 bases). Deletions cut 6 bases from V and 3 bases from J, with 15 bases between. The germline V gene encodes CDR1 LNHDA and CDR2 SQIVND (reference sequence). This CDR3 region has 14 residues. The CDR3 DNA sequence: TGTGCCAGTAGCATGGGGGGGGCGAGCTACGAGCAGTACTTC. Protein: CASSMGGASYEQYF.

The V gene is TRBV10-1, the J gene TRBJ2-2; TRBD1 might be the D (5 bases). Trimming took off 5 bases at V and 0 bases at J, with 10 bases between the two ends. The CDR3 is 15 amino acids. The V gene's germline CDR1 is WNHNN and CDR2 SYGVQD (reference sequence). CDR3 in DNA: TGCGCCAGCAGTCTAGACAGCGCGAACACCGGGGAGCTGTTTTTT. Its protein is CASSLDSANTGELFF.

The CDR3 loop reads CASSFWHEKLFF. CDR3 nucleotide sequence: TGTGCCAGCAGCTTTTGGCATGAAAAACTGTTTTTT. V is TRBV13 and J is TRBJ1-4; D remains unclear. The V gene lost 3 bases and the J gene lost 6 bases, with 5 bases spanning the gap. The germline gives CDR1 PRHDT, CDR2 FYEKMQ (reference sequence). This CDR3 region has 12 residues. Drawing the rest from reference TRBV13 and TRBJ1-4, the complete variable domain is AAGVIQSPRHLIKEKRETATLKCYPIPRHDTVYWYQQGPGQDPQFLISFYEKMQSDKGSIPDRFSAQQFSDYHSELNMSSLELGDSALYFCASSFWHEKLFFGSGTQLSVL.